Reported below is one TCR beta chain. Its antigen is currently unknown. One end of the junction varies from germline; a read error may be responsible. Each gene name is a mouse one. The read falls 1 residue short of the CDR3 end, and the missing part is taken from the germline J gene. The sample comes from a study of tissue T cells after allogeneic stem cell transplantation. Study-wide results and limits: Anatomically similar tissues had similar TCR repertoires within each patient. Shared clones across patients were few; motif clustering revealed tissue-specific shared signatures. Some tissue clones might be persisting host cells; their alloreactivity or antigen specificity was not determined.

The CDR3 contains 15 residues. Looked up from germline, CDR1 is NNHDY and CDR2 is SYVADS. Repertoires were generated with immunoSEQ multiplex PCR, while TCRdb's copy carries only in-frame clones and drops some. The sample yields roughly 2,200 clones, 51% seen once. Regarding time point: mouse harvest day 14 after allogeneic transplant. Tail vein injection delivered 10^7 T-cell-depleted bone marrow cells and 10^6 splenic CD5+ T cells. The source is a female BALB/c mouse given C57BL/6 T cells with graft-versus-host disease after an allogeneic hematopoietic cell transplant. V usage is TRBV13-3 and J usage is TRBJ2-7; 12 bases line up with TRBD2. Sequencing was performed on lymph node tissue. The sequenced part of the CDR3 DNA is TGTGCCAGCGGTGATGTGACTGGGGGGGCGGGGGAACAGTAC. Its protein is CASGDVTGGAGEQY. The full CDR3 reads CASGDVTGGAGEQYF.